Listed below are T cell receptor beta chains from one sample, sequenced in a study of OX40 agonist ivuxolimab in advanced cancers. Produced via immunoSEQ multiplex PCR; TCRdb's table is partial and in-frame only. The data hold tens of thousands of clones, with about 87% observed a single time. The sample in question was CD4+ or CD8+ T cells sorted from blood, obtained in a trial of the OX40 agonist ivuxolimab. These receptors all stem from an adult with an advanced solid tumor such as melanoma, head and neck, liver or kidney cancer. The CDR3 runs from the conserved cysteine through the conserved F or W. Each record gives: V gene, D gene, clone size, J gene, CDR3 DNA, CDR3 protein. A D gene is named only where the DNA matches it firmly. Where a row states a size, it is once, few, many or the class of an expanded clone; other rows omit it.

>TRBV18|TRBD2|-|TRBJ2-5
TGTGCCAGCTCACCACTTTTAGCGGGAACTTTTCAAGAGACCCAGTACTTC
CASSPLLAGTFQETQYF
>TRBV7-6|TRBD2|-|TRBJ2-2
TGTGCCAGCAGTTCTTCCGGGAGGACCGGGGAGCTGTTTTTT
CASSSSGRTGELFF
>TRBV5-1|TRBD1|once|TRBJ2-5
TGCGCCAGCAGCCCGTGGGACAGCCAAGAGACCCAGTACTTC
CASSPWDSQETQYF
>TRBV19|-|-|TRBJ2-2
TGTGCCAGTAGTATAGTTCGAGGGGCCGGGGAGCTGTTTTTT
CASSIVRGAGELFF
>TRBV2|-|-|TRBJ2-5
TGTGCCAGCAGTCCGGGACCCCCTGACCTGCAAGAGACCCAGTACTTC
CASSPGPPDLQETQYF
>TRBV7-2|-|-|TRBJ1-2
TGTGCCAGCAGCTTAGTAGGCCATGGCTACACCTTC
CASSLVGHGYTF
>TRBV7-3|TRBD1|-|TRBJ2-5
TGTGCCAGCAGCTTACAGGGACAGGGGGGAGAGACCCAGTACTTC
CASSLQGQGGETQYF
>TRBV28|TRBD1|-|TRBJ1-5
TGTGCCAGCAGCCTTAGCATGGCCAGGGGGCATAGGAGCAATCAGCCCCAGCATTTT
CASSLSMARGHRSNQPQHF
>TRBV7-6|-|once|TRBJ2-1
TGTGCCAGCAGCTTCTCCAATGAGCAGTTCTTC
CASSFSNEQFF
>TRBV27|TRBD2|-|TRBJ2-1
TGTGCCAGCAGTTCGACCACCTCGGGACTACGCTCCTACAATGAGCAGTTCTTC
CASSSTTSGLRSYNEQFF
>TRBV7-3|TRBD2|-|TRBJ2-3
TGTGCCAGCAGCCCGCAGGGACTAGCGGGAGTAGCAGATACGCAGTATTTT
CASSPQGLAGVADTQYF
>TRBV28|TRBD2|-|TRBJ2-5
TGTGCCAGCAGCCCCCCCGGGGGGTGGAAGACCCAGTACTTC
CASSPPGGWKTQYF
>TRBV28|TRBD2|-|TRBJ2-7
TGTGCCAGCAGTTTGGGACTAGGGGCCTACGAGCAGTACTTC
CASSLGLGAYEQYF
>TRBV7-2|TRBD2|once|TRBJ2-1
TGTGCCAGCACCCTTAGCCCTAGCGGAAATGAGCAGTTCTTC
CASTLSPSGNEQFF
>TRBV7-9|-|-|TRBJ1-3
TGTGCCAGCAGCTCCGGCAGCGGAAGAGGAAACACCATATATTTT
CASSSGSGRGNTIYF
>TRBV14|-|-|TRBJ2-7
TGTGCCAGCAGCCAAGGATTTGAGCAGTACTTC
CASSQGFEQYF
>TRBV2|-|once|TRBJ2-7
TGTGCCAGCATTTACCGGGAACAAGTCCACGAGCAGTACTTC
CASIYREQVHEQYF